This T cell receptor beta chain was documented in a study of spatial heterogeneity in lung cancer. This clonotype was detected ten times or more. Time point meaning: sample taken at primary tumor resection. From tumor, nontumor lung or frozen PBMC, whole RNA was taken unsorted for sequencing. This CDR3 has 17 amino acids. Germline V gene lookup returns CDR1 MNHEY and CDR2 SVGEGT. The ends were cut back, 6 bases at V and 3 bases at J, with 21 bases in the middle. TCRdb re-derived calls from the 5' RACE reads in MiXCR, one entry per CDR3 protein. The table lists roughly 48,000 distinct CDR3 sequences, roughly 5% of them singletons.

Sequenced material: PBMCs, taken at surgery. This chain uses TRBV6-2 or TRBV6-3 with TRBJ1-5; D remains unclear. This TCR came from a male donor with early-stage non-small cell lung cancer. CDR3 region: CASSLGRGTSYNQPQHF. Here the CDR3 DNA reads TGTGCCAGCAGCCTTGGACGGGGAACCTCCTACAATCAGCCCCAGCATTTT.